These T cell receptor beta chains were read from a single sample in a study of blood T cell repertoires in COVID-19. Profiled with immunoSEQ multiplex PCR; TCRdb holds only in-frame clones, not every one. The sample contains around 300,000 clones, about nine tenths of which appear only once. Sequenced: PBMCs or T cells enriched from blood (not recorded which). These receptors were collected from a woman in her twenties or thirties who had recovered from COVID-19. Each CDR3 is given with its conserved first and last residue. Fields, in order: J gene, D gene, V gene, clone size, CDR3 DNA, CDR3 protein. D genes are given only for firm matches. Clone size is not always given. Where it is, it says once, few, many or a class for expanded clones.

TRBJ2-5 | . | TRBV7-3 | . | TGTGCCAGCAGCGCTCAGGGGCTGGGTACAGAGACCCAGTACTTC | CASSAQGLGTETQYF
TRBJ2-7 | TRBD2 | TRBV28 | . | TGTGCCAGCAGTCCCGAAGGAGCGGGAGAAACCTACGAGCAGTACTTC | CASSPEGAGETYEQYF
TRBJ2-1 | TRBD1 | TRBV3-1/TRBV3-2 | . | TGTGCCAGCAGGCCACACGGACAGGGGGTTTACAATGAGCAGTTCTTC | CASRPHGQGVYNEQFF
TRBJ1-2 | TRBD1 | TRBV29-1 | . | TGCAGCGTTTCAGGGGGCCGGGACTATGGCTACACCTTC | CSVSGGRDYGYTF
TRBJ1-2 | . | TRBV19 | . | TGTGCCAGTAGGAACAGCTATGGCTACACCTTC | CASRNSYGYTF
TRBJ2-1 | TRBD2 | TRBV6-5 | once | TGTGCCAGCAGTTACGGGACTAGCGGGAATCTGAATGAGCAGTTCTTC | CASSYGTSGNLNEQFF
TRBJ1-4 | . | TRBV4-2 | . | TGTGCCAGCAGCCAAGATCGTCCGGCAACTAATGAAAAACTGTTTTTT | CASSQDRPATNEKLFF
TRBJ1-1 | . | TRBV28 | . | TGTGCCAGCTACTTAGCGGGACACCAGAACACTGAAGCTTTCTTT | CASYLAGHQNTEAFF
TRBJ1-2 | . | TRBV4-2 | many | TGTGCCAGCAGCCAAGGTAAACAGGATGGCTACACCTTC | CASSQGKQDGYTF
TRBJ2-7 | TRBD1 | TRBV6-5 | . | TGTGCCAGCAAGACAACAGGGGGGATATACGAGCAGTACTTC | CASKTTGGIYEQYF
TRBJ2-6 | TRBD1 | TRBV27 | . | TGTGCCAGCAGACCCTTAACAGGGGGCCCTGGGGCCAACGTCCTGACTTTC | CASRPLTGGPGANVLTF
TRBJ2-7 | TRBD1 | TRBV20-1 | . | TGCAGTGCTAGTACAGGGGAATCCTACGAGCAGTACTTC | CSASTGESYEQYF
TRBJ1-1 | . | TRBV7-2 | few | TGTGCCAGCAGCCAAATTTGGGGGCGAGCTGAAGCTTTCTTT | CASSQIWGRAEAFF
TRBJ2-3 | TRBD2 | TRBV4-3 | . | TGCGCCAGCAGCCAAGAACCCAGGACTAGCGGACAGGCGGGTACGCAGTATTTT | CASSQEPRTSGQAGTQYF
TRBJ2-3 | TRBD2 | TRBV9 | . | TGTGCCAGCAGCGCCGAGACTAGCGGGAGAACAGATACGCAGTATTTT | CASSAETSGRTDTQYF
TRBJ1-4 | . | TRBV28 | . | TGTGCCAGCCCCCCAAGTCGGGGTCGTGCAACTAATGAAAAACTGTTTTTT | CASPPSRGRATNEKLFF
TRBJ1-5 | . | TRBV19 | . | TGTGCCTCCCGGGGGTTAGGTCAGCCCCAGCATTTT | CASRGLGQPQHF
TRBJ2-5 | TRBD1 | TRBV19 | . | TGTGCCACACGACAGGGTCAACAGACCCAGTACTTC | CATRQGQQTQYF
TRBJ1-2 | TRBD1 | TRBV13 | . | TGTGCCAGCAGCCTACCGGGACAGGCAGTCTATGGCTACACCTTC | CASSLPGQAVYGYTF
TRBJ2-7 | TRBD2 | TRBV5-1 | . | TGCGCCAGCAGCTTGGTTTCCGGGACTAGCAACGAGCAGTACTTC | CASSLVSGTSNEQYF
TRBJ2-5 | TRBD2 | TRBV29-1 | . | TGCAGCGTTGGGGGACTAGCGGGAATGGAGACCCAGTACTTC | CSVGGLAGMETQYF
TRBJ1-1 | . | TRBV29-1 | . | TGCAGCGTTGGACAGATAGGGACTGAAGCTTTCTTT | CSVGQIGTEAFF
TRBJ2-3 | TRBD2 | TRBV27 | . | TGTGCCAGCAGTTCTCCTAGCGGACCTAGCACAGATACGCAGTATTTT | CASSSPSGPSTDTQYF
TRBJ1-1 | TRBD1 | TRBV28 | . | TGTGCCAGCACCGATGATCCGGGACAGGGGGACCGTGAAGCTTTCTTT | CASTDDPGQGDREAFF
TRBJ1-1 | . | TRBV10-3 | . | TGTGCCATCATCTCCCCCGGGGGCACTGAAGCTTTCTTT | CAIISPGGTEAFF
TRBJ2-7 | . | TRBV6-6 | . | TGTGCCAGCACAGGCAGTGGCTACGAGCAGTACTTC | CASTGSGYEQYF
TRBJ2-7 | . | TRBV7-8 | . | TGTGCCAGCAGCACGACTAGGGACGTCTTAAACGAGCAGTACTTC | CASSTTRDVLNEQYF
TRBJ2-7 | TRBD2 | TRBV10-2 | . | TGCGCCAGCAGGGCGACTAGCGGGAGGGCCTCTGAGCAGTACTTC | CASRATSGRASEQYF
TRBJ1-2 | . | TRBV28 | . | TGTGCCAGCAGTTCGGCTGGCGAGGACAACTCCTATGGCTACACCTTC | CASSSAGEDNSYGYTF
TRBJ2-7 | . | TRBV6-5 | . | TGTGCCAGCATACAGAACTCCTACGAGCAGTACTTC | CASIQNSYEQYF
TRBJ2-1 | . | TRBV24-1 | . | TGTGCCACCAGTGACCGGGAATCCTACAATGAGCAGTTCTTC | CATSDRESYNEQFF
TRBJ1-5 | . | TRBV11-1 | . | TGTGCCAGCAGCTTAGACGACCGGCAGGGTCAGCCCCAGCATTTT | CASSLDDRQGQPQHF
TRBJ2-7 | . | TRBV4-1 | . | TGCGCCAGCAGCCAAGGACTAGCCTACGAGCAGTACTTC | CASSQGLAYEQYF
TRBJ2-1 | TRBD2 | TRBV4-3 | . | TGCGCCAGCAGCCAAGACTTAAGCGGGAGCTCCTACAATGAGCAGTTCTTC | CASSQDLSGSSYNEQFF
TRBJ2-7 | TRBD2 | TRBV7-4 | . | TGTGCCAGCAGCTTAGCTAGCGGGAGCTTAAGCTCCTACGAGCAGTACTTC | CASSLASGSLSSYEQYF
TRBJ1-5 | . | TRBV9 | . | TGTGCCAGCAGCGTAGGTTCGGACAGAAATAGCAATCAGCCCCAGCATTTT | CASSVGSDRNSNQPQHF
TRBJ2-3 | TRBD2 | TRBV14 | . | TGTGCCAGCAGCCCCGGACTAGCGGGACCGACAGATACGCAGTATTTT | CASSPGLAGPTDTQYF
TRBJ2-7 | TRBD2 | TRBV28 | . | TGTGCCAGCAGTTTATCGTTCTTAGCGGGAGATGGGTCCTACGAGCAGTACTTC | CASSLSFLAGDGSYEQYF
TRBJ2-3 | . | TRBV4-1 | once | TGCGCCAGCAGCAAAAGAGGCGCCTTTGACGGGAGTAATGCAGATACGCAGTATTTT | CASSKRGAFDGSNADTQYF
TRBJ2-7 | TRBD1 | TRBV11-3 | . | TGTGCCAGCAGCTTCCGGGACAGGGCATCAGAGCAGTACTTC | CASSFRDRASEQYF
TRBJ2-1 | TRBD1 | TRBV28 | . | TGTGCCAGCAGTCCGGGGACAGGATTTAGCTCCTACAATGAGCAGTTCTTC | CASSPGTGFSSYNEQFF
TRBJ2-1 | . | TRBV4-3 | . | TGCGCCAGCAGCCTATTAAAGCAGGACAATGAGCAGTTCTTC | CASSLLKQDNEQFF
TRBJ1-1 | TRBD1 | TRBV28 | . | TGTGCCAGCAGTGCCCAACAGGGGGCCTGGAACACTGAAGCTTTCTTT | CASSAQQGAWNTEAFF
TRBJ1-4 | TRBD1 | TRBV4-2 | . | TGTGCCAGCAGCCAAAAAGACACCACCCGAGACAGGGTTGAGGAAAAACTGTTTTTT | CASSQKDTTRDRVEEKLFF
TRBJ2-3 | . | TRBV21-1 | . | TGTGCCAGCAGCAAGTTTGGTCCTAGCGGGGGCACGTCGGCGGGGGATACGCAGTATTTT | CASSKFGPSGGTSAGDTQYF
TRBJ2-2 | TRBD1 | TRBV7-9 | . | TGTGCCAGCAGCCCTACGGACAGGGCGAACACCGGGGAGCTGTTTTTT | CASSPTDRANTGELFF
TRBJ1-1 | TRBD1 | TRBV13 | . | TGTGCCAGCAGCCCAGCCGGGACAGGGAACACTGAAGCTTTCTTT | CASSPAGTGNTEAFF
TRBJ1-5 | TRBD1 | TRBV30 | . | TGTGCCTGGGGGACAGGGTTCGATCAGCCCCAGCATTTT | CAWGTGFDQPQHF
TRBJ1-6 | . | TRBV2 | . | TGTGCCAGCAGTGACCTGTACAGAGCGGTATCTTCACCCCTCCACTTT | CASSDLYRAVSSPLHF
TRBJ1-2 | TRBD1 | TRBV5-1 | . | TGCGCCAGCAGCTTGGAAACAGGGGGCGTGTATGGCTACACCTTC | CASSLETGGVYGYTF
TRBJ2-7 | TRBD1 | TRBV10-1 | . | TGCGCCAGCAGCGACGACAGGGTCTCTCGGTACGAGCAGTACTTC | CASSDDRVSRYEQYF
TRBJ1-2 | TRBD1 | TRBV5-1 | . | TGCGCCAGCAGCCCACAGGGGTTCTATGGCTACACCTTC | CASSPQGFYGYTF
TRBJ2-5 | TRBD1 | TRBV5-6 | . | TGTGCCAGCAGCCTGAATAGACAGGGTGGCGTGACCCAGTACTTC | CASSLNRQGGVTQYF
TRBJ2-5 | TRBD1 | TRBV19 | . | TGTGCCAGTAATTCGAGGGACAGGGCAGAGACCCAGTACTTC | CASNSRDRAETQYF
TRBJ2-3 | TRBD2 | TRBV7-6 | once | TGTGCCAGCAGCTTCCGTCCCGGGACTAGCGGGAGAACCCCTAGCACAGATACGCAGTATTTT | CASSFRPGTSGRTPSTDTQYF
TRBJ2-7 | TRBD2 | TRBV6-2/TRBV6-3 | . | TGTGCCAGCAGTTACGGAGCGGGAGGGCCACGGGAGCAGTACTTC | CASSYGAGGPREQYF
TRBJ2-7 | TRBD1 | TRBV24-1 | . | TGTGCCACCAGTGCAGCCGCAAGACAGGGATTGAACCCCTACGAGCAGTACTTC | CATSAAARQGLNPYEQYF
TRBJ1-6 | . | TRBV7-6 | . | TGTGCCAGCAGCTCCGTACTGGGGCAAGGTTCACCCCTCCACTTT | CASSSVLGQGSPLHF